This T cell receptor (beta chain) was recorded in a study of blood T cell repertoires in COVID-19. Study-level background: COVID-19 samples from acute and convalescent phases originated in the United States, Italy and Spain.

The V end was cut by 3 bases, the J end by 2 bases, with 7 bases between. The CDR3 contains 14 residues. From germline, CDR1 is KGHSH and CDR2 LQKENI. In the authors' methods: Amplification with reference gene primers provided the estimates of nucleated cell counts. The assay was immunoSEQ multiplex PCR, and TCRdb's table has in-frame clones only and misses some. V and J calls plus clone size are reproduced from that table; the DNA served to infer D and trimming. The sample shows 25,000 to 30,000 clones, roughly 90% of them seen only once. The chain combines TRBV18 with TRBJ1-4; possible D gene TRBD1, 6 bases. The clonotype was recovered from a human donor in a cohort sampled during active COVID-19. The sequencing sample was made of peripheral blood. CDR3 loop: CASSPRGTNEKLFF. In DNA, the CDR3 is TGTGCCAGCTCACCGAGGGGGACTAATGAAAAACTGTTTTTT. Using reference TRBV18 and TRBJ1-4 for the parts outside the CDR3, the full variable domain is NAGVMQNPRHLVRRRGQEARLRCSPMKGHSHVYWYRQLPEEGLKFMVYLQKENIIDESGMPKERFSAEFPKEGPSILRIQQVVRGDSAAYFCASSPRGTNEKLFFGSGTQLSVL.